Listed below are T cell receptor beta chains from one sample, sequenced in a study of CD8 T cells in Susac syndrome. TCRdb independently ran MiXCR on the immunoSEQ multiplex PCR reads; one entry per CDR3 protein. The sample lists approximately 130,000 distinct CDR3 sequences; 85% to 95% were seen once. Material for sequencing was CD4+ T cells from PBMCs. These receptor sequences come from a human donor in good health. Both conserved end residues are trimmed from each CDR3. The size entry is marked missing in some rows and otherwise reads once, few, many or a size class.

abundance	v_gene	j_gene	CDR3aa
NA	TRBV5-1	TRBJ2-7	ASSLDASGSYEQY
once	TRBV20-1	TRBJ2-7	SARGTGGGEQY
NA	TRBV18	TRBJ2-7	ASSQQSPEQY
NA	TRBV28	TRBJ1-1	ASSSNLNTEAF
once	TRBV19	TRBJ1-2	ASSSGQGRFYGYT
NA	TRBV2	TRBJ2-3	ASSERVRGVDTQY
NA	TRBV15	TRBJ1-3	ATSRDATNSGNTIY
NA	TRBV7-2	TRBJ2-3	ASRLAGDSTQY
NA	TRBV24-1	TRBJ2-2	ATSDPLGDGELF
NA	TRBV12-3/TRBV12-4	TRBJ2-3	ASNRDGTDTQY